A selection of T cell receptor beta chains follows, all from one sample in a study of T cells in Graves' hyperthyroidism and ophthalmopathy. Via MiXCR, TCRdb re-called the multiplex PCR reads, giving one row per CDR3 protein. The sample carries 660,000 or so distinct CDR3 sequences, roughly 20% recorded once. The sequencing sample was made of blood. These TCRs come from a man aged 25 to 40 with Graves' ophthalmopathy. Each CDR3 is given with its conserved first and last residue. The D gene is left open where the match is weak. Only part of the rows carry a size: once, few, many, or a class if the clone is expanded.

>.|TRBV2|many|15|TRBJ2-7
CASSEAPGASYEQYF
TGTGCCAGCAGTGAAGCCCCGGGAGCCTCCTACGAGCAGTACTTC
>.|TRBV12-3/TRBV12-4|.|15|TRBJ2-3
CASSLEGQGRDTQYF
TGTGCCAGCAGCTTAGAGGGGCAGGGAAGAGATACGCAGTATTTT
>TRBD2|TRBV27|many|15|TRBJ2-1
CASSLSSGSIYEQFF
TGTGCCAGCAGTTTATCTAGCGGGAGTATCTATGAGCAGTTCTTC
>TRBD1|TRBV15|.|13|TRBJ2-7
CATKQGETYEQYF
TGTGCCACCAAGCAGGGGGAAACCTACGAGCAGTACTTC
>.|TRBV30|many|13|TRBJ2-7
CAWSVWGTYEQYF
TGTGCCTGGAGTGTCTGGGGAACCTACGAGCAGTACTTC
>TRBD1|TRBV2|.|14|TRBJ1-3
CARNRGDSGNTIYF
TGTGCCAGGAACAGGGGAGACTCTGGAAACACCATATATTTT
>TRBD2|TRBV28|.|14|TRBJ2-3
CASSFGGSPDTQYF
TGTGCCAGCAGTTTTGGCGGGAGCCCAGATACGCAGTATTTT
>TRBD2|TRBV4-3|.|18|TRBJ2-7
CASSHAPSLAGAKNEQYF
TGCGCCAGCAGCCACGCACCCTCACTAGCGGGAGCTAAGAACGAGCAGTACTTC
>TRBD1|TRBV20-1|many|14|TRBJ1-1
CSAPRQGLGTEAFF
TGCAGTGCGCCCCGACAGGGACTCGGCACTGAAGCTTTCTTT
>TRBD1|TRBV2|many|16|TRBJ1-5
CASSEDLDRPNQPQHF
TGTGCCAGCAGTGAGGATCTGGACAGGCCGAATCAGCCCCAGCATTTT
>.|TRBV19|.|15|TRBJ2-5
CATHDDGAGQETQYF
TGTGCCACCCACGACGACGGGGCTGGCCAAGAGACCCAGTACTTC
>.|TRBV4-2|many|15|TRBJ2-7
CASSQGGLASYEQYF
TGTGCCAGCAGCCAAGGAGGACTCGCATCCTACGAGCAGTACTTC
>TRBD2|TRBV28|.|18|TRBJ2-7
CASSSTGVPGLASYEQYF
TGTGCCAGCAGTTCTACAGGGGTCCCGGGACTAGCCTCCTACGAGCAGTACTTC
>TRBD1|TRBV12-5|.|14|TRBJ1-2
CASGLSGTAYGYTF
TGTGCTAGTGGTTTGTCCGGGACAGCCTATGGCTACACCTTC
>.|TRBV6-1|.|13|TRBJ2-5
CASSESGQYTQYF
TGTGCCAGCAGTGAGTCCGGTCAATACACCCAGTACTTC
>.|TRBV27|.|16|TRBJ2-1
CASSPDSPSSYNEQFF
TGTGCCAGCAGTCCGGACAGCCCTAGCTCCTACAATGAGCAGTTCTTC
>TRBD1|TRBV6-1|.|18|TRBJ2-7
CASSQPIIDRDDSYEQYF
TGTGCCAGCAGTCAACCGATCATAGACAGGGACGACTCCTACGAGCAGTACTTC
>.|TRBV27|many|13|TRBJ2-3
CASSLGGPDTQYF
TGTGCCAGCAGCTTGGGAGGCCCTGATACGCAGTATTTT
>.|TRBV12-3/TRBV12-4|many|11|TRBJ1-4
CASSFREKLFF
TGTGCCAGCAGTTTTCGCGAAAAACTGTTTTTT
>TRBD1|TRBV28|.|15|TRBJ1-2
CASRPRRDRVYGYTF
TGTGCCAGCAGACCGCGCCGGGACAGGGTCTATGGCTACACCTTC
>.|TRBV7-2|.|14|TRBJ2-7
CASSLDGPAYRMYF
TGTGCCAGCAGCTTAGACGGGCCAGCCTACCGCATGTACTTC
>.|TRBV15|once|15|TRBJ1-4
CATSRDQVGDEKLFF
TGTGCCACCAGCAGAGATCAGGTTGGGGATGAGAAACTGTTTTTT
>.|TRBV29-1|.|12|TRBJ2-2
CSVRELTGELFF
TGCAGCGTCAGGGAGCTCACCGGGGAGCTGTTTTTT
>.|TRBV7-8|many|14|TRBJ1-1
CASSLGPRRTEAFF
TGTGCCAGCAGCTTGGGGCCCAGGCGGACTGAAGCTTTCTTT
>.|TRBV10-3|.|14|TRBJ1-4
CATQPRQKNEKLFF
TGTGCCACCCAACCCAGACAGAAGAATGAAAAACTGTTTTTT
>TRBD2|TRBV19|few|14|TRBJ2-1
CASSMGREPNEQFF
TGTGCCAGTAGTATGGGGAGGGAGCCGAATGAGCAGTTCTTC
>.|TRBV6-1|many|15|TRBJ1-1
CASQTRDTMNTEAFF
TGTGCCAGCCAGACTAGGGACACAATGAACACTGAAGCTTTCTTT
>.|TRBV12-3/TRBV12-4|few|14|TRBJ2-7
CASSRMDTVGEQYF
TGTGCCAGCAGCCGAATGGACACAGTGGGCGAGCAGTACTTC
>.|TRBV5-4|.|16|TRBJ1-1
CASSWDPGQGIWEAFF
TGTGCCAGCAGCTGGGACCCGGGACAAGGAATTTGGGAAGCTTTCTTT
>.|TRBV5-6|many|14|TRBJ2-7
CASSLGPETYEQYF
TGTGCCAGCAGCTTAGGACCGGAGACCTACGAGCAGTACTTC
>.|TRBV29-1|many|13|TRBJ1-1
CSVRTRRDTEAFF
TGCAGCGTCCGGACCAGAAGGGACACTGAAGCTTTCTTT
>TRBD1|TRBV30|.|14|TRBJ1-1
CAWSRTGGGTEASF
TGTGCCTGGAGTCGGACAGGGGGAGGCACTGAAGCTTCCTTT
>.|TRBV30|.|11|TRBJ1-1
CAWSRFPQAFF
TGTGCCTGGAGCCGCTTCCCTCAAGCTTTCTTT
>TRBD2|TRBV7-6|many|16|TRBJ2-3
CASSFSGTPSTDTQYF
TGTGCCAGCAGCTTTAGCGGGACCCCTAGCACAGATACGCAGTATTTT
>.|TRBV5-1|many|14|TRBJ2-1
CASTNGGRNNEQFF
TGCGCCAGCACCAATGGAGGACGCAACAATGAGCAGTTCTTC
>.|TRBV12-3/TRBV12-4|few|15|TRBJ1-2
CASSFLGGARDGYTF
TGTGCCAGCAGTTTCTTAGGGGGGGCTCGGGACGGCTACACCTTC
>.|TRBV9|.|13|TRBJ2-1
CASSVGAHNEQFF
TGTGCCAGCAGCGTAGGTGCGCACAATGAGCAGTTCTTC
>.|TRBV28|.|15|TRBJ1-5
CASSCYTGPNQPQHF
TGTGCCAGCAGTTGCTATACCGGGCCTAATCAGCCCCAGCATTTT
>TRBD1|TRBV9|.|15|TRBJ2-2
CASSVADRNAGELFF
TGTGCCAGCAGCGTAGCGGACAGGAACGCCGGGGAGCTGTTTTTT
>.|TRBV12-3/TRBV12-4|.|14|TRBJ1-4
CASSSTGGNEKLFF
TGTGCCAGCAGTTCTACGGGGGGTAATGAAAAACTGTTTTTT
>.|TRBV11-2|many|14|TRBJ2-7
CASSLAQGSYEQYF
TGTGCCAGCAGCTTAGCGCAGGGGTCCTACGAGCAGTACTTC
>.|TRBV19|.|17|TRBJ1-4
CASSRALASIINEKLFF
TGTGCCAGCAGCCGCGCCTTGGCCTCCATCATCAATGAAAAACTGTTTTTT
>.|TRBV6-5|.|18|TRBJ1-6
CASSYDRRWGRVKSPLHF
TGTGCCAGCAGTTACGATCGACGGTGGGGCAGGGTCAAATCACCCCTCCACTTT
>TRBD2|TRBV6-1|.|15|TRBJ2-2
CASSGGLAGAGELFF
TGTGCCAGCAGTGGCGGACTAGCGGGAGCCGGGGAGCTGTTTTTT
>TRBD2|TRBV4-1|.|19|TRBJ2-3
CASSRKAGGPGRSTDTQYF
TGCGCCAGCAGCCGCAAAGCGGGGGGGCCTGGACGAAGTACAGATACGCAGTATTTT
>.|TRBV10-2|few|15|TRBJ1-5
CASRPAGGGNQPQHF
TGCGCCAGCCGTCCGGCAGGAGGGGGTAATCAGCCCCAGCATTTT
>TRBD2|TRBV24-1|many|16|TRBJ2-1
CATSSSGTSSYNEQFF
TGTGCCACCAGTTCCTCCGGGACTAGCTCCTACAATGAGCAGTTCTTC
>.|TRBV7-3|many|15|TRBJ1-1
CASSLGPVMNTEAFF
TGTGCCAGCAGCTTAGGTCCGGTAATGAACACTGAAGCTTTCTTT
>.|TRBV3-1|.|15|TRBJ2-1
CASRARGSRGNEQFF
TGTGCCAGCAGAGCGAGGGGTTCACGCGGCAATGAGCAGTTCTTC
>.|TRBV6-1|few|14|TRBJ1-1
CASSSAGVDTEAFF
TGTGCCAGCAGTTCCGCAGGGGTGGACACTGAAGCTTTCTTT
>.|TRBV6-1|few|13|TRBJ1-1
CASSTEGRTEAFF
TGTGCCAGCAGCACGGAGGGGCGGACTGAAGCTTTCTTT